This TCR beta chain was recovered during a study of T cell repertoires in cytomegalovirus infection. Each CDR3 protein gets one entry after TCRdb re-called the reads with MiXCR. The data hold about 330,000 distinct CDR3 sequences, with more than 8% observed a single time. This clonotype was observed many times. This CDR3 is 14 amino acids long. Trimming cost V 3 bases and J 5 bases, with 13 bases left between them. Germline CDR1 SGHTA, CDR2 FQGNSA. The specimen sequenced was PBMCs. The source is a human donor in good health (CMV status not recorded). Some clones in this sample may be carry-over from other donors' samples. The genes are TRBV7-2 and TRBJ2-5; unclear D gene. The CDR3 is CASSFYSPEETQYF. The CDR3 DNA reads TGTGCCAGCAGCTTCTACTCCCCGGAGGAGACCCAGTACTTC.